This entry lists 17 T cell receptor beta chains sequenced from one sample in a study of blood T cell repertoires in COVID-19. Sequencing was performed with immunoSEQ multiplex PCR; in TCRdb, only in-frame clones are kept and a portion is missing. The data contain around 250,000 clones, 80% to 90% of them singletons. The sample consisted of PBMCs or T cells enriched from blood (not recorded which). Source of these receptors: a man in his late teens or twenties who had recovered from COVID-19.

V gene TRBV5-6 combines with J gene TRBJ2-7, with 12 bases matching TRBD2. V dropped 4 bases and J dropped 2; count of bases not matched to a gene: 4. The germline CDR1 and CDR2 sequences are SGHDT and YYEEEE. The CDR3 covers 15 residues. The DNA for the CDR3 is TGTGCCAGCAGCGCTCTAGCGGGGGGGGCCTACGAGCAGTACTTC. Encoded protein: CASSALAGGAYEQYF.

The chain is built from TRBV7-2 and TRBJ2-7; the match to TRBD2 covers 10 bases. Unmatched junction bases numbered 7, after V lost 4 bases and J lost 1 base. This CDR3 spans 16 amino acids. Germline CDR1 is SGHTA and CDR2 is FQGNSA. DNA for the CDR3: TGTGCCAGCAGCTCTGGGGGGGGACTAGCGTCCTACGAGCAGTACTTC. Amino acids: CASSSGGGLASYEQYF.

The chain has TRBV15 and TRBJ2-1, with TRBD2 identical over 7 bases. Germline CDR1 and CDR2: LNHNV and YYDKDF (reference sequence). Germline trimming cut 5 bases from V and 8 bases from J; bases unmatched to any gene: 15. The CDR3 extends over 16 amino acids. The CDR3 bases are TGTGCCACCAGCCCGACCAGCGGGACCTTTAGGGATGAGCAGTTCTTC. As protein: CATSPTSGTFRDEQFF. Looking up the rest from reference TRBV15 and TRBJ2-1 gives the full variable domain: DAMVIQNPRYQVTQFGKPVTLSCSQTLNHNVMYWYQQKSSQAPKLLFHYYDKDFNNEADTPDNFQSRRPNTSFCFLDIRSPGLGDTAMYLCATSPTSGTFRDEQFFGPGTRLTVL.

The chain combines TRBV24-1 with TRBJ1-5, with D tentatively TRBD1 (6 bases). Germline assignment: CDR1 KGHDR and CDR2 SFDVKD. The CDR3 length is 14 residues. The V end was cut by 9 bases, the J end by 6 bases, with 17 bases between. CDR3 region: CATEVQGLGQPQHF. CDR3 in DNA: TGTGCCACCGAAGTACAGGGTTTGGGTCAGCCCCAGCATTTT.

The V and J genes are TRBV5-8 and TRBJ1-1; possibly TRBD1 for D (6 bases). The germline V gene encodes CDR1 SGHTS and CDR2 YDEGEE. V lost 0 bases, J lost 0 bases, and 18 bases lay in between. The CDR3 loop spans 18 amino acids. CDR3 sequence reads: CASSLALRTVSMNTEAFF. Written as DNA, the CDR3 is TGTGCCAGCAGCTTGGCTCTTCGGACAGTTAGCATGAACACTGAAGCTTTCTTT.

The chain has TRBV13 and TRBJ1-3; D gene unclear. The ends were cut back, 1 base at V and 0 bases at J, with 28 bases in the middle. Per the germline V gene, CDR1 is PRHDT and CDR2 is FYEKMQ (reference sequence). This CDR3 has 22 amino acids. The CDR3 is CASSLVLKGDGSTAFSGNTIYF. The CDR3 coding sequence is TGTGCCAGCAGCTTAGTTCTGAAAGGCGACGGCTCCACAGCCTTCTCTGGAAACACCATATATTTT.

Comment on this clone: Within the sample, other DNA sequences also encode this same CDR3. This sequence joins TRBV9 and TRBJ1-5; D is uncertain. The germline V gene encodes CDR1 SGDLS and CDR2 YYNGEE. There are 14 residues in the CDR3. The V end was cut by 0 bases, the J end by 3 bases, with 7 bases between. The CDR3 spells CASSVGADNQPQHF. The CDR3 coding sequence is TGTGCCAGCAGCGTAGGGGCCGACAATCAGCCCCAGCATTTT.

This clone came up a few times. This sequence joins TRBV27 and TRBJ2-5; D unclear. Germline CDR1 reads MNHEY; CDR2 reads SMNVEV (reference sequence). The CDR3 sequence is 11 residues long. The germline V and J ends were trimmed by 5 bases and 7 bases, with 8 bases remaining between them. CDR3: CASSLAGTQYF. CDR3 in DNA: TGTGCCAGCAGTCTGGCAGGGACCCAGTACTTC.

This chain uses TRBV10-3 with TRBJ1-1; TRBD1 agrees at 7 bases. The CDR3 consists of 15 residues. Trimming at V came to 3 bases and at J to 4 bases, leaving 8 bases not matched to a gene. Germline CDR1 reads ENHRY; CDR2 reads SYGVKD. CDR3 sequence reads: CAISDRQGEFTEAFF. The CDR3 nucleotides read TGTGCCATCAGTGACCGGCAGGGGGAATTCACTGAAGCTTTCTTT.

This CDR3 reads CASRARDRGYEQYF. The CDR3 coding sequence is TGTGCCAGCAGAGCTAGGGACAGGGGCTACGAGCAGTACTTC. The rearrangement joins TRBV2 to TRBJ2-7, with 10 bases matching TRBD1. CDR3 size: 14 residues. Germline loops: CDR1 SNHLY, CDR2 FYNNEI. The V segment lost 6 bases and the J segment 3 bases; nucleotides outside the gene matches: 5.

This clone came up a few times. The rearrangement joins TRBV27 to TRBJ1-5; 9 nucleotides agree with TRBD1. This CDR3 is built from 14 residues. Germline CDR1 reads MNHEY; CDR2 reads SMNVEV (reference sequence). V trimming: 3 bases; J trimming: 4 bases; junction bases outside the gene matches: 1. Written as DNA, the CDR3 is TGTGCCAGCAGTTTCGGGACAGGGAATCAGCCCCAGCATTTT. Translating it yields CASSFGTGNQPQHF.

V gene TRBV28 combines with J gene TRBJ2-7; 7 bases are a match to TRBD2. Trimming at V came to 7 bases and at J to 3 bases, leaving 6 bases not matched to a gene. Germline-derived CDR1 and CDR2 are MDHEN and SYDVKM. This CDR3 spans 13 amino acids. In DNA, the CDR3 is TGTGCCAGCACCCCCGGCGGGAGCTACGAGCAGTACTTC. Translation: CASTPGGSYEQYF. Full variable domain (rest looked up from reference TRBV28 and TRBJ2-7): DVKVTQSSRYLVKRTGEKVFLECVQDMDHENMFWYRQDPGLGLRLIYFSYDVKMKEKGDIPEGYSVSREKKERFSLILESASTNQTSMYLCASTPGGSYEQYFGPGTRLTVT.

V is TRBV30 and J is TRBJ2-1; D uncertain. Trimming removed 2 bases from V and 9 bases from J, with 8 bases in between. This CDR3 contains 11 residues. Germline assignment: CDR1 GTSNPN and CDR2 SVGIG (reference sequence). This chain's CDR3 is CAWSSLGEQFF. CDR3 nucleotides: TGTGCCTGGAGTAGTCTCGGTGAGCAGTTCTTC.

The V call is TRBV13, the J call TRBJ2-7; 7 bases map to TRBD1. The CDR3 consists of 14 residues. CDR1 is PRHDT, CDR2 FYEKMQ, per germline (reference sequence). V lost 4 bases, J lost 2 bases, and 5 bases stayed unmatched. In nucleotides, the CDR3 is TGTGCCAGCAGCTCGGGACAGTTAACCTACGAGCAGTACTTC. Protein: CASSSGQLTYEQYF.

V and J are TRBV3-1 (or the pseudogene TRBV3-2) and TRBJ2-1, with 9 bases that match TRBD2. V lost 4 bases and J lost 2; bases outside the gene matches: 6. The germline V gene encodes CDR1 LGHDT and CDR2 YNNKEL (reference sequence). The CDR3 loop spans 16 amino acids. The chain's CDR3 is CASSLTSGHPYNEQFF. CDR3 DNA sequence: TGTGCCAGCAGCCTAACTAGCGGGCACCCCTACAATGAGCAGTTCTTC.

The J gene is TRBJ2-7, the V gene TRBV11-2; the D gene is possibly TRBD2 (5 bases). Trimming took off 2 bases at V and 1 base at J, with 24 bases between the two ends. Germline V gene data show CDR1 as SGHAT and CDR2 as FQNNGV. This CDR3 is built from 19 residues. In DNA form, the CDR3 reads TGTGCCAGCAGCTTATCGCCCCAGCTGGGGAGTACGTGGTCCTACGAGCAGTACTTC. It codes for CASSLSPQLGSTWSYEQYF.

CDR3 nucleotides: TGTGCCAGCACCGGCGGGGGGGCTAACTATGGCTACACCTTC. The encoded protein is CASTGGGANYGYTF. The chain joins TRBV3-1 (or the pseudogene TRBV3-2) to TRBJ1-2, with a tentative D call TRBD1 (5 bases). The germline CDR1 and CDR2 sequences are LGHDT and YNNKEL (reference sequence). CDR3 size: 14 residues. With 7 bases removed from V and 0 bases from J, the gap between germline ends came to 12 bases.